Listed below are T cell receptor beta chains from one sample, sequenced in a study of shared clonotypes between healthy human individuals. Measured with immunoSEQ multiplex PCR; TCRdb has only the in-frame clones, and not every one. The data show roughly 2,000,000 clones, with about 94% seen just once and 1.2% held by the top ten. Sample: naive CD8+ T cells sorted from blood. All receptors derive from a man between 18 and 29 years old in good health. Each CDR3 is given with its conserved first and last residue. D genes are given only for firm matches. Some rows have no size entry. The others give once, few or many, or a class for an expanded clone.

V: TRBV21-1
D: .
J: TRBJ2-1
size: .
CDR3: CASSKKGSGKPISYNEQFF
DNA: TGTGCCAGCAGCAAAAAAGGCTCAGGAAAACCAATCTCCTACAATGAGCAGTTCTTC

V: TRBV5-6
D: .
J: TRBJ1-1
size: .
CDR3: CASSLDQAVNTEAFF
DNA: TGTGCCAGCAGCTTGGATCAGGCGGTGAACACTGAAGCTTTCTTT

V: TRBV27
D: TRBD2
J: TRBJ2-3
size: .
CDR3: CASNSGGTDTQYF
DNA: TGTGCCAGCAACAGCGGGGGGACAGATACGCAGTATTTT

V: TRBV12-5
D: TRBD2
J: TRBJ2-5
size: .
CDR3: CASGFNQAGGQETQYF
DNA: TGTGCTAGTGGTTTCAATCAAGCGGGAGGACAAGAGACCCAGTACTTC

V: TRBV4-3
D: .
J: TRBJ2-5
size: .
CDR3: CASSQSDSSGETQYF
DNA: TGCGCCAGCAGCCAGTCGGACTCATCAGGGGAGACCCAGTACTTC

V: TRBV5-1
D: .
J: TRBJ2-1
size: .
CDR3: CASSLFPGDHNEQFF
DNA: TGCGCCAGCAGCTTGTTCCCGGGGGACCACAATGAGCAGTTCTTC

V: TRBV7-2
D: .
J: TRBJ2-5
size: once
CDR3: CASSTDLTTKETQYF
DNA: TGTGCCAGCAGTACGGACCTCACCACAAAAGAGACCCAGTACTTC

V: TRBV27
D: .
J: TRBJ2-2
size: .
CDR3: CASSFSRVGELFF
DNA: TGTGCCAGCAGTTTTAGCCGGGTAGGGGAGCTGTTTTTT

V: TRBV19
D: .
J: TRBJ2-7
size: .
CDR3: CASSQSGTSYEQYF
DNA: TGTGCCAGTAGTCAGTCGGGGACATCCTACGAGCAGTACTTC

V: TRBV27
D: TRBD1
J: TRBJ1-6
size: .
CDR3: CASSEQGIGSYNSPLHF
DNA: TGTGCCAGCAGTGAACAGGGGATTGGTTCCTATAATTCACCCCTCCACTTT

V: TRBV4-2
D: .
J: TRBJ2-7
size: .
CDR3: CASSQVGLSYEQYF
DNA: TGTGCCAGCAGCCAAGTAGGACTTTCCTACGAGCAGTACTTC

V: TRBV5-1
D: TRBD2
J: TRBJ2-3
size: .
CDR3: CASSSTGLAADTQYF
DNA: TGCGCCAGCAGCTCAACGGGACTAGCGGCAGATACGCAGTATTTT

V: TRBV6-6
D: .
J: TRBJ2-1
size: .
CDR3: CATQTDYNEQFF
DNA: TGTGCCACTCAGACAGACTACAATGAGCAGTTCTTC

V: TRBV5-5
D: .
J: TRBJ1-5
size: .
CDR3: CASSLGTLPPQHF
DNA: TGTGCCAGCAGCTTGGGCACGCTGCCGCCCCAGCATTTT

V: TRBV10-2
D: .
J: TRBJ2-7
size: .
CDR3: CASRDDYEQYF
DNA: TGCGCCAGCAGGGACGACTACGAGCAGTACTTC

V: TRBV6-6
D: .
J: TRBJ1-2
size: .
CDR3: CASVSGGVYGYTF
DNA: TGTGCCAGCGTAAGCGGGGGGGTCTATGGCTACACCTTC

V: TRBV27
D: .
J: TRBJ1-5
size: .
CDR3: CASSERVSNQPQHF
DNA: TGTGCCAGCAGTGAAAGGGTGAGCAATCAGCCCCAGCATTTT

V: TRBV4-1
D: .
J: TRBJ2-7
size: .
CDR3: CASSQVRTTGTYEQYF
DNA: TGCGCCAGCAGCCAAGTCCGGACCACAGGAACCTACGAGCAGTACTTC

V: TRBV5-4
D: .
J: TRBJ1-2
size: .
CDR3: CASSLVGGPSYGYTF
DNA: TGTGCCAGCAGCTTGGTGGGGGGGCCTAGCTATGGCTACACCTTC

V: TRBV9
D: TRBD1
J: TRBJ1-1
size: .
CDR3: CASSVGQGNTEAFF
DNA: TGTGCCAGCAGCGTTGGACAGGGGAACACTGAAGCTTTCTTT

V: TRBV20-1
D: .
J: TRBJ1-1
size: .
CDR3: CSAQDGREAFF
DNA: TGCAGTGCCCAGGATGGAAGAGAAGCTTTCTTT

V: TRBV13
D: .
J: TRBJ1-2
size: .
CDR3: CASSSGRGTFKGYTF
DNA: TGTGCCAGCAGCTCGGGTAGGGGGACTTTTAAAGGCTACACCTTC

V: TRBV9
D: TRBD1
J: TRBJ2-1
size: .
CDR3: CASSVETGMYNEQFF
DNA: TGTGCCAGCAGCGTCGAGACAGGGATGTACAATGAGCAGTTCTTC

V: TRBV28
D: TRBD1
J: TRBJ2-4
size: .
CDR3: CASSLWGQGPKLAKNIQYF
DNA: TGTGCCAGCAGTTTATGGGGACAGGGGCCCAAACTAGCCAAAAACATTCAGTACTTC

V: TRBV5-4
D: TRBD2
J: TRBJ2-7
size: .
CDR3: CASSNLAGDYEQYF
DNA: TGTGCCAGCAGTAACCTAGCGGGGGACTACGAGCAGTACTTC

V: TRBV30
D: .
J: TRBJ1-3
size: .
CDR3: CAWSRVAGNTIYF
DNA: TGTGCCTGGAGCAGGGTGGCTGGAAACACCATATATTTT

V: TRBV27
D: .
J: TRBJ1-5
size: .
CDR3: CASSLWAGNQPQHF
DNA: TGTGCCAGCAGTTTATGGGCGGGGAATCAGCCCCAGCATTTT

V: TRBV4-2
D: .
J: TRBJ1-5
size: .
CDR3: CASSQEAGWNNQPQHF
DNA: TGTGCCAGCAGCCAAGAGGCAGGGTGGAACAATCAGCCCCAGCATTTT

V: TRBV27
D: .
J: TRBJ2-3
size: .
CDR3: CASSGILSDTQYF
DNA: TGTGCCAGCAGTGGGATCCTATCCGATACGCAGTATTTT

V: TRBV6-5
D: .
J: TRBJ2-5
size: .
CDR3: CASSPTPRYQETQYF
DNA: TGTGCCAGCAGTCCCACTCCACGGTACCAAGAGACCCAGTACTTC

V: TRBV5-8
D: TRBD1
J: TRBJ1-5
size: .
CDR3: CASSLGQGANQPQHF
DNA: TGTGCCAGCAGCTTGGGGCAGGGGGCCAATCAGCCCCAGCATTTT

V: TRBV5-6
D: .
J: TRBJ1-1
size: .
CDR3: CASSIPIEGGDTEAFF
DNA: TGTGCCAGCAGCATACCAATTGAGGGTGGGGACACTGAAGCTTTCTTT

V: TRBV28
D: .
J: TRBJ2-7
size: .
CDR3: CASSLRASRTPSYEQYF
DNA: TGTGCCAGCAGTTTGAGGGCGAGTAGGACACCCTCCTACGAGCAGTACTTC

V: TRBV6-1
D: .
J: TRBJ1-4
size: .
CDR3: CASSDWTESNEKLFF
DNA: TGTGCCAGCAGTGATTGGACAGAATCTAATGAAAAACTGTTTTTT

V: TRBV10-3
D: TRBD2
J: TRBJ2-5
size: .
CDR3: CAISDGTSGQETQYF
DNA: TGTGCCATCAGTGACGGGACTAGCGGCCAAGAGACCCAGTACTTC

V: TRBV2
D: .
J: TRBJ2-7
size: .
CDR3: CASSEREPVYEQYF
DNA: TGTGCCAGCAGTGAGAGGGAGCCCGTCTACGAGCAGTACTTC

V: TRBV7-9
D: .
J: TRBJ2-7
size: .
CDR3: CASYPTGSYEQYF
DNA: TGTGCCAGCTACCCGACAGGATCCTACGAGCAGTACTTC

V: TRBV7-2
D: TRBD2
J: TRBJ2-1
size: .
CDR3: CASSLAVGAGGHNEQFF
DNA: TGTGCCAGCAGCTTAGCTGTAGGTGCGGGGGGGCACAATGAGCAGTTCTTC

V: TRBV5-4
D: TRBD1
J: TRBJ2-7
size: .
CDR3: CASSGNDRAAYEQYF
DNA: TGTGCCAGCAGCGGTAATGACAGGGCGGCCTACGAGCAGTACTTC

V: TRBV13
D: .
J: TRBJ2-2
size: .
CDR3: CASSKSLAPGELFF
DNA: TGTGCCAGCAGCAAATCTCTAGCGCCCGGGGAGCTGTTTTTT

V: TRBV5-6
D: .
J: TRBJ2-1
size: .
CDR3: CASSVSRGFNEQFF
DNA: TGTGCCAGCAGTGTTTCGAGGGGGTTCAATGAGCAGTTCTTC

V: TRBV5-1
D: .
J: TRBJ1-2
size: few
CDR3: CASSLDGSNGYTF
DNA: TGCGCCAGCAGCTTGGACGGAAGTAATGGCTACACCTTC

V: TRBV9
D: .
J: TRBJ2-7
size: .
CDR3: CASSVFPGVSYEQYF
DNA: TGTGCCAGCAGCGTTTTCCCGGGGGTCTCCTACGAGCAGTACTTC

V: TRBV11-2
D: .
J: TRBJ2-7
size: .
CDR3: CASSLSLSETYEQYF
DNA: TGTGCCAGCAGCTTAAGTCTATCGGAAACCTACGAGCAGTACTTC

V: TRBV4-3
D: TRBD1
J: TRBJ1-2
size: .
CDR3: CASSLDRGIDGYTF
DNA: TGCGCCAGCAGCCTTGACAGGGGGATAGATGGCTACACCTTC

V: TRBV5-4
D: .
J: TRBJ1-1
size: .
CDR3: CASSDSGGTEAFF
DNA: TGTGCCAGCAGCGACAGCGGCGGCACTGAAGCTTTCTTT

V: TRBV9
D: TRBD2
J: TRBJ2-7
size: .
CDR3: CASSTGTSLEQYF
DNA: TGTGCCAGCAGCACCGGGACTAGCTTGGAGCAGTACTTC

V: TRBV4-3
D: TRBD2
J: TRBJ2-7
size: .
CDR3: CASSQDLPTSENYEQYF
DNA: TGCGCCAGCAGCCAAGATCTCCCAACTAGCGAAAACTACGAGCAGTACTTC

V: TRBV11-3
D: .
J: TRBJ2-2
size: .
CDR3: CASSFRRDYTGELFF
DNA: TGTGCCAGCAGCTTTCGCAGAGATTACACCGGGGAGCTGTTTTTT

V: TRBV6-6
D: .
J: TRBJ2-7
size: .
CDR3: CASDTGTYEQYF
DNA: TGTGCCAGCGATACTGGTACCTACGAGCAGTACTTC

V: TRBV5-6
D: .
J: TRBJ2-7
size: .
CDR3: CASSSEGADEQYF
DNA: TGTGCCAGCAGCTCTGAGGGAGCTGACGAGCAGTACTTC

V: TRBV6-1
D: TRBD1
J: TRBJ2-7
size: .
CDR3: CASKGDRDSSYEQYF
DNA: TGTGCCAGCAAAGGGGACCGGGACAGCTCCTACGAGCAGTACTTC

V: TRBV7-9
D: .
J: TRBJ2-3
size: .
CDR3: CASSLGGRTDTQYF
DNA: TGTGCCAGCAGCTTAGGGGGCCGCACAGATACGCAGTATTTT

V: TRBV10-2
D: TRBD2
J: TRBJ2-3
size: .
CDR3: CASSDISGDRDTQYF
DNA: TGCGCCAGCAGTGACATTAGCGGGGACCGAGATACGCAGTATTTT

V: TRBV6-1
D: .
J: TRBJ1-1
size: .
CDR3: CASSEGWKRGGNTEAFF
DNA: TGTGCCAGCAGTGAAGGTTGGAAAAGGGGGGGGAACACTGAAGCTTTCTTT

V: TRBV7-2
D: .
J: TRBJ2-3
size: .
CDR3: CASSPGAGTDTQYF
DNA: TGTGCCAGCAGCCCCGGGGCGGGCACAGATACGCAGTATTTT

V: TRBV5-6
D: .
J: TRBJ2-7
size: .
CDR3: CASSPPWGSSYEQYF
DNA: TGTGCCAGCAGCCCCCCTTGGGGGAGCTCCTACGAGCAGTACTTC

V: TRBV19
D: .
J: TRBJ2-6
size: .
CDR3: CASSIDQAGANVLTF
DNA: TGTGCCAGTAGTATCGATCAGGCAGGGGCCAACGTCCTGACTTTC

V: TRBV4-1
D: TRBD2
J: TRBJ2-3
size: .
CDR3: CASSQGETSGIVQDTQYF
DNA: TGCGCCAGCAGCCAAGGTGAGACTAGCGGCATCGTTCAAGATACGCAGTATTTT